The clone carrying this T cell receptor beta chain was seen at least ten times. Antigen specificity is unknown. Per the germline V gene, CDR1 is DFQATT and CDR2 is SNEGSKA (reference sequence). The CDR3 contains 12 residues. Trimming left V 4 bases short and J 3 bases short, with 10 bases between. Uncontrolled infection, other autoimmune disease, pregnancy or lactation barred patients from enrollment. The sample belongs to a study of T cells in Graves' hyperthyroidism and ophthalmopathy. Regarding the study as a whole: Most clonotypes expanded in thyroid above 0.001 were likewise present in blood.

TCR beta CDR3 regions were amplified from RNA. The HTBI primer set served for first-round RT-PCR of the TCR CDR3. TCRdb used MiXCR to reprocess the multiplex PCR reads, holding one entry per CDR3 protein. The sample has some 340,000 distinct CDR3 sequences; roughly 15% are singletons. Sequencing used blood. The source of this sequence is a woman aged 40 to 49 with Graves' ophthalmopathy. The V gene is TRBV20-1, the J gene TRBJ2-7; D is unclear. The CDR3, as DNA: TGCAGTGCTACGTACTACAACTACGAGCAGTACTTC. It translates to CSATYYNYEQYF.